A single T cell receptor beta chain is shown here with its context. The data belong to a study of OX40 agonist ivuxolimab in advanced cancers. Across the study: The patients' treatment was ivuxolimab, an agonistic anti-OX40 (CD134) antibody. Ivuxolimab was administered intravenously to patients at 0.01 to 10 mg/kg every 2 weeks.

Libraries were prepared by immunoSEQ multiplex PCR; TCRdb keeps only in-frame clonotypes and omits some of them. The sample carries some 64,000 clones, roughly 89% recorded once. This CDR3 comprises 14 residues. Trimming removed 7 bases from V and 3 bases from J, with 17 bases in between. CDR1 is SQVTM and CDR2 is ANQGSEA in the germline V gene. The chain combines TRBV29-1 with TRBJ2-3, with D possibly matching TRBD2 (6 bases). This clonotype was sampled from an adult with an advanced solid tumor such as melanoma, head and neck, liver or kidney cancer. The specimen was CD4+ or CD8+ T cells sorted from blood, collected in a trial of the OX40 agonist ivuxolimab. CDR3 residues: CSGKTSGRTDTQYF. The CDR3 DNA reads TGCAGCGGCAAAACGTCAGGGAGGACAGATACGCAGTATTTT.